A selection of T cell receptor beta chains follows, all from one sample in a study of cytomegalovirus exposure and HLA in healthy donors. Assay used: immunoSEQ multiplex PCR; TCRdb lists only in-frame clones, some missing. The sample holds about 110,000 clones, about 71% seen once. The sequenced sample consisted of PBMCs. All receptors derive from a boy younger than 18 in good health and CMV-seronegative. CDR3s include the opening cysteine and the closing phenylalanine or tryptophan. A D gene is named only where the DNA matches it firmly. A clone size is listed for some rows: how often the clone was seen (once, few, many), or a class if it is expanded.

>15|TRBJ1-2|NA|TRBV18|TRBD1
TGTGCCAGCTCACCGTCTACAGGGGGAATCCAGGGCTACACCTTC
CASSPSTGGIQGYTF
>14|TRBJ1-1|NA|TRBV19|NA
TGTGCCACCAGAGCGATTGGTTTGACCACTGAAGCTTTCTTT
CATRAIGLTTEAFF
>14|TRBJ2-5|NA|TRBV6-1|TRBD1
TGTGCCAGCAGTGGACGACAGGGTCGAGAGACCCAGTACTTC
CASSGRQGRETQYF
>14|TRBJ1-5|NA|TRBV28|NA
TGTGCCAGCAGTTTCCTCAGGGTCCATCAGCCCCAGCATTTT
CASSFLRVHQPQHF
>14|TRBJ2-1|few|TRBV2|NA
TGTGCCAGCAGTGAAAGGAGGAGTTACAATGAGCAGTTCTTC
CASSERRSYNEQFF
>15|TRBJ2-7|NA|TRBV11-2|NA
TGTGCCAGCAGCTTAGATAAGGCAGGGAGGTACGAGCAGTACTTC
CASSLDKAGRYEQYF
>13|TRBJ1-1|once|TRBV7-2|NA
TGTGCCAGCAGCTTAAGGGGGAACACTGAAGCTTTCTTT
CASSLRGNTEAFF
>12|TRBJ1-5|NA|TRBV4-1|NA
TGCGCCAGCAGCCACCTCAATCAGCCCCAGCATTTT
CASSHLNQPQHF
>12|TRBJ1-5|few|TRBV29-1|NA
TGCAGCGTTGATGAGGGGGTCGGGCCCCAGCATTTT
CSVDEGVGPQHF
>16|TRBJ1-1|NA|TRBV9|TRBD1
TGTGCCAGCAGCGTAGAGGGGACAGGGATGAACACTGAAGCTTTCTTT
CASSVEGTGMNTEAFF
>15|TRBJ2-1|few|TRBV6-4|TRBD2
TGTGCCAGCAGTGACTCAGCGGGGTCCTACAATGAGCAGTTCTTC
CASSDSAGSYNEQFF
>18|TRBJ1-1|NA|TRBV5-1|NA
TGCGCCAGCAGCTTGCAGCCAGGCCTTCCCCGGGGGAACACTGAAGCTTTCTTT
CASSLQPGLPRGNTEAFF
>14|TRBJ2-7|few|TRBV27|NA
TGTGCCAGCAGTTACAAGCAGGGTCTCCCAAGTAGGTACTTC
CASSYKQGLPSRYF
>16|TRBJ2-1|NA|TRBV4-3|TRBD2
TGCGCCAGCAGCCAAGACCTAGCGGGGGGGCGGGGTGAGCAGTTCTTC
CASSQDLAGGRGEQFF
>10|TRBJ2-1|once|TRBV7-3|NA
TGTGCCAGACAATACAATGAGCAGTTCTTC
CARQYNEQFF
>16|TRBJ2-7|once|TRBV6-5|TRBD1
TGTGCCAGCAGTTACCTGACGGGACAGGTTCCGTCCGAGCAGTACTTC
CASSYLTGQVPSEQYF
>14|TRBJ2-7|few|TRBV5-1|TRBD1
TGCGCCAGCAGCTTGTTGGGACAGACCTACGAGCAGTACTTC
CASSLLGQTYEQYF
>16|TRBJ2-3|few|TRBV7-9|TRBD1
TGTGCCAGCAGCTTACGACAGGGGGGAATAACAGATACGCAGTATTTT
CASSLRQGGITDTQYF
>15|TRBJ2-7|NA|TRBV10-2|NA
TGCGCCAGCATGGGGAGGGCGGCAGGGGGCGGCGAGCAGTACTTC
CASMGRAAGGGEQYF
>16|TRBJ1-4|NA|TRBV28|TRBD1
TGTGCCAGCAGTTACGAAACAGGGGGGACAAATGAAAAACTGTTTTTT
CASSYETGGTNEKLFF
>16|TRBJ2-1|few|TRBV4-1|NA
TGCGCCAGCAGCCAAGCTAGGACAGAAGCCTACAATGAGCAGTTCTTC
CASSQARTEAYNEQFF
>17|TRBJ2-5|NA|TRBV27|TRBD2
TGTGCCAGCAGTTTAGCCGCTGTGCGGGGCGGGAGAGAGACCCAGTACTTC
CASSLAAVRGGRETQYF
>19|TRBJ1-1|NA|TRBV13|NA
TGTGCCAGCAGCTCATTCGCCGAATGGACAGACATCATGAACACTGAAGCTTTCTTT
CASSSFAEWTDIMNTEAFF
>15|TRBJ2-3|NA|TRBV30|TRBD2
TGTGCCTGGGATACCGTTAGCGGGCGGGCAGATACGCAGTATTTT
CAWDTVSGRADTQYF
>14|TRBJ2-1|NA|TRBV5-5|NA
TGTGCCAGCAGCTTGTTAAGCGGAGCCAATGAGCAGTTCTTC
CASSLLSGANEQFF
>15|TRBJ2-3|NA|TRBV9|NA
TGTGCCAGCAGCGTACTAGGGAGTAACGGAGATACGCAGTATTTT
CASSVLGSNGDTQYF
>12|TRBJ1-2|NA|TRBV25-1|NA
TGTGCCAGCAGTGGGGGGACTTCTGGCTACACCTTC
CASSGGTSGYTF
>16|TRBJ2-7|few|TRBV11-2|NA
TGTGCCAGCAGCTTAGGTCGGTTTCAGGGGTCCTACGAGCAGTACTTC
CASSLGRFQGSYEQYF
>13|TRBJ2-1|NA|TRBV5-4|NA
TGTGCCAGCACCCGGGAGGTCCGGGACATTGAGTTCTTC
CASTREVRDIEFF
>15|TRBJ1-3|NA|TRBV12-2|NA
TGTGCAAGTCGCTTAGCGACAAACTCTGGAAACACCATATATTTT
CASRLATNSGNTIYF
>15|TRBJ2-1|NA|TRBV5-4|NA
TGTGCCAGCAGCCCCGGGGGTCAGGGCTACAATGAGCAGTTCTTC
CASSPGGQGYNEQFF
>14|TRBJ2-2|NA|TRBV6-1|NA
TGTGCCAGCAGTGAAGTTAGAACCCCCGGGGAGCTGTTTTTT
CASSEVRTPGELFF
>15|TRBJ1-5|NA|TRBV30|NA
TGTGCCTGGAGTCCCCCTTTGGGGGGTAATCAGCCCCAGCATTTT
CAWSPPLGGNQPQHF
>13|TRBJ2-5|NA|TRBV11-2|TRBD2
TGTGCCAGCAGCTTAGATCGGTGGGGGGAGGGATACTTC
CASSLDRWGEGYF
>13|TRBJ1-5|NA|TRBV23-1|NA
TGCGCCAGTTCCGACAGAAGCAATCAGCCCCAGCATTTT
CASSDRSNQPQHF
>15|TRBJ2-7|few|TRBV5-4|TRBD2
TGTGCCAGCAGCACCGGGACTAGCGGGGTCTACGAGCAGTACTTC
CASSTGTSGVYEQYF
>15|TRBJ1-1|NA|TRBV5-5|TRBD1
TGTGCCAGCAGCCCAGGGACAGTCGCTCGGTTGGAAGCTTTCTTT
CASSPGTVARLEAFF
>12|TRBJ1-1|NA|TRBV10-2|TRBD1
TGCGCCAGCAGTGATCGACAGGGGGAAGCTTTCTTT
CASSDRQGEAFF
>15|TRBJ1-1|NA|TRBV6-6|TRBD1
TGTGCCAGCAGTAAGCGACAGGGAATGAACACTGAAGCTTTCTTT
CASSKRQGMNTEAFF
>9|TRBJ2-7|NA|TRBV30|NA
TGTGCCTGTCAGTACGAGCAGTACTTC
CACQYEQYF
>14|TRBJ2-1|few|TRBV6-5|TRBD2
TGTGCCAGCAGTTATAGCGGGGTTCAAAATGAGCAGTTCTTC
CASSYSGVQNEQFF
>15|TRBJ1-6|NA|TRBV10-3|NA
TGTGCCATCAGTGTCAAGGCCGACGGGAATTCACCCCTCCACTTT
CAISVKADGNSPLHF
>14|TRBJ2-3|NA|TRBV10-3|TRBD2
TGTGCCTCACAGCGGGGGGGGAGCACAGATACGCAGTATTTT
CASQRGGSTDTQYF
>13|TRBJ2-6|NA|TRBV19|TRBD2
TGTGCCAGTAGTGGACTAGCGGGGTACGTCCTGACTTTC
CASSGLAGYVLTF
>15|TRBJ1-5|NA|TRBV7-2|TRBD1
TGTGCCAGCAGCTTAGGACAGGGGAAAGGTCAGCCCCAGCATTTT
CASSLGQGKGQPQHF
>13|TRBJ2-1|NA|TRBV6-1|NA
TGTGCCAGCAGTAGACAGGGACTCAATGAGCAGTTCTTC
CASSRQGLNEQFF
>16|TRBJ2-7|NA|TRBV6-6|TRBD2
TGTGCCAGCAGCAACAACGTCCCGGGACTACTCTACGAGCAGTACTTC
CASSNNVPGLLYEQYF